The clone carrying this TCR beta chain has a count of ten or more. The antigen remains undetermined. TCR beta libraries were built with iRepertoire HTBI primers and Arm-PCR of CDR3 regions. TCRdb passed the multiplex PCR reads through MiXCR, listing each CDR3 protein once. The sample lists approximately 540,000 distinct CDR3 sequences; around 11% were seen once. This entry belongs to a study of regulatory T cells in long-lasting Graves disease. Whole-study findings and limits: Favored gene segments in persistent disease were TRBV28, TRBJ1-2 and TRBJ2-5.

As for time point: newly diagnosed GD, antithyroid drugs for less than 3 months. The TCR library was prepared using RNA isolated from PBMCs. With V trimmed by 1 base and J by 8 bases, 5 bases remained unmatched. CDR3 length: 15 amino acids. Germline CDR1 is SGHTA and CDR2 is FQGNSA. Another study also made use of these data, one on T cells in Graves' hyperthyroidism and ophthalmopathy.

This sequence originates from a woman aged 25-40 years with Graves disease. Material: peripheral blood mononuclear cells (PBMCs), obtained at new diagnosis, from a patient treated with antithyroid drugs. The J gene is TRBJ2-1, the V gene TRBV7-2; 10 nucleotides agree with TRBD2. The CDR3 is CASSLVAGGGDEQFF. The DNA of the CDR3 is TGTGCCAGCAGCTTAGTAGCGGGAGGAGGGGATGAGCAGTTCTTC.